This T cell receptor (beta chain) was found in a study of control samples from healthy donors and cancer patients. The assay was immunoSEQ multiplex PCR, and TCRdb's table has in-frame clones only and misses some. The profile shows 150,000 to 200,000 clones, about 93% of them singletons. The germline gives CDR1 DFQATT, CDR2 SNEGSKA (reference sequence). The germline V and J ends were trimmed by 3 bases and 4 bases, with 16 bases remaining between them. The CDR3 contains 15 residues. The TCR was taken from a man younger than 35 in good health. The chain is built from TRBV20-1 and TRBJ1-5; the D gene is possibly TRBD1 (5 bases). Sequencing was performed on blood. The CDR3 loop reads CSASGPGTDNQPQHF. CDR3 DNA: TGCAGTGCTAGTGGCCCCGGGACCGATAATCAGCCCCAGCATTTT.